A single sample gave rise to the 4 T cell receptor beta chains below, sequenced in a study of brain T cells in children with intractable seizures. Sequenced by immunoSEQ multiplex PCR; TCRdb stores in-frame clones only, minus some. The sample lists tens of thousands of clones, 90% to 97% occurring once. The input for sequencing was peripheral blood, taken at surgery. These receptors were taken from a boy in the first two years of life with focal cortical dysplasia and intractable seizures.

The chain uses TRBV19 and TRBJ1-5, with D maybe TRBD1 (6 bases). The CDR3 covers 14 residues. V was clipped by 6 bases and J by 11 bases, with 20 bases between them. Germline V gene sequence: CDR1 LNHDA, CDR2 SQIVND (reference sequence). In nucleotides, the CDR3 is TGTGCCAGTAGGCCATCAGCAGGGGAGAAAGCCCAGCATTTT. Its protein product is CASRPSAGEKAQHF.

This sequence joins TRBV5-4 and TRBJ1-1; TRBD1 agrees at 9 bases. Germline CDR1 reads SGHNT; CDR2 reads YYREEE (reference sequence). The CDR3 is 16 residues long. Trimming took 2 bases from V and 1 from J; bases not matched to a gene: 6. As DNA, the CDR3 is TGTGCCAGCAGCTTTGGCGGGACAGGGTGGAACACTGAAGCTTTCTTT. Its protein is CASSFGGTGWNTEAFF.

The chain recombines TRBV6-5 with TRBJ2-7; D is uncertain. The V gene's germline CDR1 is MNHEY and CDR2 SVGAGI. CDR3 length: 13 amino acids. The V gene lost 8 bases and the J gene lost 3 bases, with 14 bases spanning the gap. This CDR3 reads CASERVPYYEQYF. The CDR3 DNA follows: TGTGCCAGCGAACGGGTCCCTTACTACGAGCAGTACTTC.

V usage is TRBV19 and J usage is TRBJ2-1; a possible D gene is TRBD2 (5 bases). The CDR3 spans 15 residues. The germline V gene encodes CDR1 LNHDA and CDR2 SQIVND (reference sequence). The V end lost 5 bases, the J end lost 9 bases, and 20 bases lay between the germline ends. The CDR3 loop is CASSPAGQVLGEQFF. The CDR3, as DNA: TGTGCCAGTAGTCCTGCGGGTCAAGTGTTGGGTGAGCAGTTCTTC.